This T cell receptor beta chain was documented in a study of blood T cell repertoires in COVID-19. Study-wide context: Donors in the United States, Italy and Spain gave samples during acute or convalescent COVID-19.

Sequencing was performed with immunoSEQ multiplex PCR; in TCRdb, only in-frame clones are kept and a portion is missing. The sample holds under 300,000 clones, roughly nine tenths seen once. Germline CDR1 and CDR2: SQVTM and ANQGSEA. V was pared by 5 bases and J by 4 bases, with 8 bases between. CDR3 length: 11 residues. The clonotype originates from a human donor in a cohort exposed to, infected with or recovered from COVID-19 (not recorded which). The donor label of this sample is uncertain. The sequencing sample was made of PBMCs or T cells enriched from blood (not recorded which). V usage is TRBV29-1 and J usage is TRBJ1-2; a weak D match, TRBD1 (6 bases). In DNA, the CDR3 is TGCAGCGTTCGGGACACCTATGGCTACACCTTC. Protein: CSVRDTYGYTF.